A selection of T cell receptor beta chains follows, all from one sample in a study of identifying expanded T cells in peripheral blood. This table comes from immunoSEQ multiplex PCR, and its TCRdb copy is limited to in-frame clones, with some not included. Of fewer than 55,000 clones in the sample, about 80% are singletons; the top ten hold 14%. Specimen: blood. These receptors were collected from a person aged 18 to 70 in good health. The CDR3 runs from the conserved cysteine through the conserved F or W. A D gene is named only where the DNA matches it firmly. Clone size is stated in some rows and not others, as once, few, many or a class when expanded.

>14|NA|NA|TRBJ2-1|TRBV4-3
CASSPWDSYNEQFF
TGCGCCAGCAGTCCCTGGGACTCCTACAATGAGCAGTTCTTC
>15|TRBD2|medium-sized|TRBJ2-3|TRBV7-9
CASSSREANTDTQYF
TGTGCCAGCAGCTCGCGGGAGGCGAACACAGATACGCAGTATTTT
>13|NA|few|TRBJ1-2|TRBV6-1
CASSERGNYGYTF
TGTGCCAGCAGTGAAAGAGGGAACTATGGCTACACCTTC
>13|NA|NA|TRBJ1-2|TRBV5-1
CASSLDGLYGYTF
TGCGCCAGCAGCTTGGACGGATTATATGGCTACACCTTC
>14|NA|NA|TRBJ1-5|TRBV6-1
CASSEYDRGQPQHF
TGTGCCAGCAGTGAATATGATAGAGGTCAGCCCCAGCATTTT
>11|NA|NA|TRBJ1-1|TRBV6-5
CASSHRDQAFF
TGTGCCAGCAGTCATCGGGACCAGGCTTTCTTT
>18|NA|once|TRBJ1-3|TRBV7-8
CASSRLISQGSSGNTIYF
TGTGCCAGCAGCCGCCTCATTTCCCAGGGGAGCTCTGGAAACACCATATATTTT
>15|TRBD1|NA|TRBJ2-1|TRBV6-5
CASSPRQGRYNEQFF
TGTGCCAGCAGTCCCCGACAGGGCCGTTACAATGAGCAGTTCTTC
>15|TRBD1|NA|TRBJ1-2|TRBV7-2
CASSPGGQQAGGYTF
TGTGCCAGCAGCCCAGGGGGCCAACAGGCCGGTGGCTACACCTTC
>14|NA|NA|TRBJ1-3|TRBV7-6
CASSPRGGGNTIYF
TGTGCCAGCAGCCCCAGGGGCGGTGGAAACACCATATATTTT
>15|TRBD2|NA|TRBJ2-1|TRBV28
CASALLAGGINEQFF
TGTGCCAGCGCCCTTCTAGCGGGAGGCATCAATGAGCAGTTCTTC
>16|TRBD1|NA|TRBJ2-3|TRBV19
CASSSTGQGPTDTQYF
TGTGCCAGTAGTAGTACAGGACAGGGCCCCACAGATACGCAGTATTTT
>14|TRBD1|NA|TRBJ2-7|TRBV6-1
CASRLDRGLGEQYF
TGTGCCAGCAGACTAGACAGGGGGTTGGGCGAGCAGTACTTC
>15|TRBD2|NA|TRBJ2-3|TRBV6-4
CASSGGGGATDTQYF
TGTGCCAGCAGCGGCGGCGGGGGGGCCACAGATACGCAGTATTTT
>14|NA|once|TRBJ2-1|TRBV15
CATSNGTLTHEQFF
TGTGCCACCAGCAACGGGACTCTAACACATGAGCAGTTCTTC
>15|TRBD2|NA|TRBJ2-1|TRBV18
CASSPLAGPENEQFF
TGTGCCAGCTCACCTCTAGCGGGACCGGAGAATGAGCAGTTCTTC
>13|TRBD1|once|TRBJ2-2|TRBV29-1
CSGRTGGTGELFF
TGCAGCGGGCGGACAGGGGGCACCGGGGAGCTGTTTTTT
>16|NA|NA|TRBJ2-5|TRBV5-1
CASSLGSGSSPETQYF
TGCGCCAGCAGCTTGGGATCCGGGTCCTCACCGGAGACCCAGTACTTC
>16|TRBD2|once|TRBJ2-2|TRBV7-9
CASSHAGATLTGELFF
TGTGCCAGCAGTCACGCGGGAGCTACTTTGACCGGGGAGCTGTTTTTT
>15|NA|once|TRBJ2-1|TRBV6-1
CASSEWQGTYNEQFF
TGTGCCAGCAGTGAATGGCAGGGCACCTACAATGAGCAGTTCTTC
>13|NA|few|TRBJ1-1|TRBV29-1
CSVEDAMNTEAFF
TGCAGCGTTGAAGACGCCATGAACACTGAAGCTTTCTTT
>16|NA|NA|TRBJ2-6|TRBV4-2
CASSQDGATGANVLTF
TGTGCCAGCAGCCAAGACGGTGCTACTGGGGCCAACGTCCTGACTTTC
>11|NA|NA|TRBJ1-2|TRBV30
CAWSPGDGYTF
TGTGCCTGGAGCCCCGGGGATGGCTACACCTTC
>14|NA|NA|TRBJ1-1|TRBV5-1
CASSETVPNTEAFF
TGCGCCAGCTCCGAGACAGTTCCTAACACTGAAGCTTTCTTT
>15|NA|NA|TRBJ1-1|TRBV30
CAWRKNHHLNTEAFF
TGTGCCTGGAGGAAAAACCATCACTTAAACACTGAAGCTTTCTTT
>15|NA|NA|TRBJ2-7|TRBV7-2
CASSSRTASSYEQYF
TGTGCCAGCAGCTCAAGGACAGCCAGCTCCTACGAGCAGTACTTC
>14|NA|NA|TRBJ1-1|TRBV7-9
CASSPRALGTEAFF
TGTGCCAGCAGCCCTCGGGCCTTGGGCACTGAAGCTTTCTTT
>14|TRBD2|few|TRBJ2-1|TRBV11-3
CASSLAGGYNEQFF
TGTGCCAGCAGCTTAGCGGGAGGCTACAATGAGCAGTTCTTC
>16|NA|NA|TRBJ2-2|TRBV15
CATSSWRTGNTGELFF
TGTGCCACCAGCAGCTGGCGGACCGGGAACACCGGGGAGCTGTTTTTT
>15|NA|NA|TRBJ2-7|TRBV5-5
CASSLAGGGSYEQYF
TGTGCCAGCAGCTTGGCTGGCGGAGGCTCCTACGAGCAGTACTTC